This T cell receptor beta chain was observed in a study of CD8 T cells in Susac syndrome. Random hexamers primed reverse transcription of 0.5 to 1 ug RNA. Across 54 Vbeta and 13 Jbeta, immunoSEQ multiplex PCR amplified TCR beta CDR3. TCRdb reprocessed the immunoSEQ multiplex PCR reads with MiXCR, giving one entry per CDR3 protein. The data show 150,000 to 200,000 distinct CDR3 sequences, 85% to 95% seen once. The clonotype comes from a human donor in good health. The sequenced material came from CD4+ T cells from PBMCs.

The CDR3 here is CASSLLGPRSPLHF. CDR3 DNA: TGTGCCAGCAGTTTACTCGGGCCCAGATCACCCCTCCACTTT. The chain joins TRBV12-3 or TRBV12-4 to TRBJ1-6, with D hard to call. CDR3 length: 14 amino acids. V was clipped by 2 bases and J by 10 bases, with 12 bases between them.